The 20 T cell receptor beta chains reported below all come from one sample, sequenced in a study of beta chain features in type 1 diabetes. Expressed TCRB transcripts were sequenced, since all the RNA that had been isolated was reverse transcribed. Here immunoSEQ multiplex PCR was the method, and the copy in TCRdb shows in-frame clones only, minus some. The sample shows 300,000 to 350,000 clones, around 9.3% of them seen only once. The antigens for these receptors are not known. Overall study findings and caveats: Moderate yet significant TCRB CDR3 shortening was seen in Type 1 diabetes patients in all four CD4+ subsets.

The sequencing input was central memory CD4+ T cells from blood. All receptors come from a man in his thirties or forties with type 1 diabetes.

The chain recombines TRBV7-6 with TRBJ2-3, with 10 bases that match TRBD1. The CDR3 consists of 14 residues. The V gene end was trimmed by 4 bases and the J gene end by 4 bases; junction bases not matched to a gene: 2. Germline CDR1 is SGHVS and CDR2 is FNYEAQ. The CDR3 DNA reads TGTGCCAGCAGCTGGGACAGGGGACCAGATACGCAGTATTTT. It codes for CASSWDRGPDTQYF.

V gene TRBV25-1 combines with J gene TRBJ1-2; 8 bases are shared with TRBD1. Trimming at V came to 4 bases and at J to 2 bases, leaving 0 bases not matched to a gene. CDR3 length: 13 amino acids. Germline assignment: CDR1 MGHDK and CDR2 SYGVNS. Written as DNA, the CDR3 is TGTGCCAGCAGTGGGACAGGGAACTATGGCTACACCTTC. Translated: CASSGTGNYGYTF.

This clone was counted only a few times. The identical CDR3 is also encoded by other nucleotide sequences in the sample. This chain connects TRBV9 to TRBJ1-2, with 11 bases aligning to TRBD1. The CDR3 covers 13 residues. The V segment lost 5 bases and the J segment 5 bases; nucleotides outside the gene matches: 2. The germline gives CDR1 SGDLS, CDR2 YYNGEE. The CDR3 nucleotides read TGTGCCAGCAGTGGGACAGGGGGATATGGCTACACCTTC. It translates to CASSGTGGYGYTF.

In this sample, this clone turned up a few times. The V call is TRBV27, the J call TRBJ2-4; D might be TRBD1 (7 bases). CDR1 and CDR2 (germline): MNHEY, SMNVEV (reference sequence). The CDR3 covers 18 residues. V was clipped by 7 bases and J by 5 bases, with 27 bases between them. The CDR3 DNA reads TGTGCCAGCACCTCGACAGGGATGGGGCAGCGGAGGGAAAACATTCAGTACTTC. Translation gives CASTSTGMGQRRENIQYF.

This clone was seen a handful of times. This chain uses TRBV28 with TRBJ2-7, with a possible D match to TRBD1 (6 bases). Trimming removed 4 bases from V and 7 bases from J, with 20 bases in between. The germline CDR1 and CDR2 sequences are MDHEN and SYDVKM. There are 15 residues in the CDR3. CDR3 region: CASSSPTDLQGEQYF. The CDR3 DNA follows: TGTGCCAGCAGTTCCCCGACTGATCTTCAGGGGGAGCAGTACTTC.

There are a few counts of this clone. V is TRBV18 and J is TRBJ1-4; possible D gene TRBD1, 6 bases. The germline gives CDR1 KGHSH, CDR2 LQKENI. The CDR3 has 15 amino acids. V was cut by 3 bases and J by 4 bases, with 12 bases left in between. The CDR3: CASSPGQFLNEKLFF. For the CDR3, the DNA is TGTGCCAGCTCACCCGGACAGTTCCTTAATGAAAAACTGTTTTTT.

This clone was picked up a small number of times. The chain links TRBV11-3 to TRBJ2-5; 8 bases line up with TRBD1. The CDR3 consists of 13 residues. With 4 bases clipped from V and 2 bases from J, the junction kept 0 bases outside the gene matches. Germline V CDR1 and CDR2: SGHNT, YENEEA. CDR3 region: CASSYRGQETQYF. The CDR3 region has the DNA TGTGCCAGCAGCTACAGGGGGCAAGAGACCCAGTACTTC.

This clone was seen more than once but under ten times. One end of the junction fails to match germline, which may point to a read error. J is TRBJ2-1 and V is TRBV7-7, with 7 bases identical to TRBD2. The CDR3 loop spans 13 amino acids. Germline assignment: CDR1 SSHAT and CDR2 FNYEAQ (reference sequence). CDR3 nucleotides: TGTGCTAGCAGCTCGCGCCCGGGGACTAAGCAGTTCTTC. Amino acid sequence: CASSSRPGTKQFF.

A few counts support this clone. V gene TRBV7-2 combines with J gene TRBJ2-7, with D perhaps TRBD1 (5 bases). Germline V gives CDR1 SGHTA, CDR2 FQGNSA. The CDR3 extends over 15 amino acids. V was trimmed by 9 bases and J by 0 bases, leaving 18 bases between them. The CDR3 loop is CASRPWIDSSYEQYF. Written as DNA, the CDR3 is TGTGCCAGTAGACCTTGGATTGACAGCTCCTACGAGCAGTACTTC. The full variable domain, completed using reference TRBV7-2 and TRBJ2-7, is GAGVSQSPSNKVTEKGKDVELRCDPISGHTALYWYRQSLGQGLEFLIYFQGNSAPDKSGLPSDRFSAERTGGSVSTLTIQRTQQEDSAVYLCASRPWIDSSYEQYFGPGTRLTVT.

In nucleotides, the CDR3 is TGTGCCAGCAGCTTAGATGGGACAGGGCGTGAAGCTTTCTTT. Encoded protein: CASSLDGTGREAFF. The genes are TRBV7-2 and TRBJ1-1, with 9 bases identical to TRBD1. The V segment lost 1 base and the J segment 7 bases; nucleotides outside the gene matches: 4. The CDR3 has 14 amino acids. Per the germline V gene, CDR1 is SGHTA and CDR2 is FQGNSA.

The chain combines TRBV5-1 with TRBJ2-3; 7 bases fit TRBD2. This CDR3 region has 16 residues. Germline CDR1 SGHRS, CDR2 YFSETQ. The V segment lost 5 bases and the J segment 0 bases; nucleotides outside the gene matches: 9. CDR3 sequence (DNA): TGCGCCAGCAGTTCCGGGACTACTCTTAGCACAGATACGCAGTATTTT. Translation gives CASSSGTTLSTDTQYF.

This clone was counted at least ten times. The chain combines TRBV11-2 with TRBJ2-1; D is unclear. Germline lookup yields CDR1 SGHAT and CDR2 FQNNGV. This CDR3 comprises 12 residues. V lost 1 base to trimming and J lost 7 bases, with 5 bases between them. CDR3: CASSLARNEQFF. CDR3 nucleotides: TGTGCCAGCAGCTTAGCCCGGAATGAGCAGTTCTTC.

The chain combines TRBV19 with TRBJ2-3; D possibly corresponds to TRBD2 (6 bases). Trimming stripped 5 bases from V and 0 bases from J, with 21 bases between. Germline-derived CDR1 and CDR2 are LNHDA and SQIVND (reference sequence). This CDR3 is 18 amino acids long. The CDR3 DNA sequence: TGTGCCAGTAGTTCCACCCCCCCGGGAGCGGCTAGCACAGATACGCAGTATTTT. Translation gives CASSSTPPGAASTDTQYF.

A few counts support this clone. The chain combines TRBV19 with TRBJ2-7; no clear D. CDR3 length equals 16 residues. Germline-derived CDR1 and CDR2 are LNHDA and SQIVND (reference sequence). V lost 6 bases and J 0 bases, leaving 18 bases between the germline ends. The CDR3 reads CASSEWAASFSYEQYF. The CDR3 DNA sequence: TGTGCCAGTAGCGAGTGGGCTGCTTCATTCTCCTACGAGCAGTACTTC.

The sample holds many counts of this clone. The rearrangement joins TRBV7-9 to TRBJ1-1, with 7 nucleotides matching TRBD1. This CDR3 spans 15 amino acids. Germline-derived CDR1 and CDR2 are SEHNR and FQNEAQ (reference sequence). Trimming removed 6 bases from V and 0 bases from J; junction bases left unmatched: 7. The CDR3 region is CASSPQGNMNTEAFF. CDR3 nucleotides: TGTGCCAGCAGTCCACAGGGGAACATGAACACTGAAGCTTTCTTT.

This clone was counted between two and nine times. This chain joins TRBV19 and TRBJ1-1; D uncertain. Trimming stripped 7 bases from V and 6 bases from J, with 15 bases between. This CDR3 contains 13 residues. CDR1 is LNHDA, CDR2 SQIVND, per germline (reference sequence). As DNA, the CDR3 is TGTGCCAGTACAGCCAGGAGGGAGGCTGAAGCTTTCTTT. Translation gives CASTARREAEAFF. The entire variable domain, with the rest obtained from reference TRBV19 and TRBJ1-1, is as follows: DGGITQSPKYLFRKEGQNVTLSCEQNLNHDAMYWYRQDPGQGLRLIYYSQIVNDFQKGDIAEGYSVSREKKESFPLTVTSAQKNPTAFYLCASTARREAEAFFGQGTRLTVV.

As for this clone: Other DNA sequences within the sample encode an identical CDR3. The chain employs TRBV18 and TRBJ1-6; maybe TRBD1 (6 bases). Germline V lookup: CDR1 KGHSH, CDR2 LQKENI. This CDR3 has 15 residues. V was cut by 2 bases and J by 5 bases, with 10 bases left in between. CDR3 nucleotides: TGTGCCAGCTCACCAAGGGGGACGGATAATTCACCCCTCCACTTT. Translation gives CASSPRGTDNSPLHF.

The chain links TRBV28 to TRBJ2-3; 7 bases match TRBD2. Germline assignment: CDR1 MDHEN and CDR2 SYDVKM. This CDR3 is 15 amino acids long. J gave up 1 base and V 3 bases, and 4 bases lay outside the gene matches. CDR3 region: CASSFASGGTDTQYF. DNA of the CDR3: TGTGCCAGCAGTTTCGCGAGCGGGGGCACAGATACGCAGTATTTT.

This clone appeared many times. V is TRBV2 and J is TRBJ2-1; TRBD2 agrees at 13 bases. The ends lost 6 bases at V and 8 bases at J; junction bases unmatched: 10. The CDR3 totals 16 residues. Germline V CDR1 and CDR2: SNHLY, FYNNEI. The CDR3 coding sequence is TGTGCCAGCAGCACTAGCGGGGGGGCCTCGCGGGATGAGCAGTTCTTC. Protein product: CASSTSGGASRDEQFF.

The chain has TRBV23-1 and TRBJ2-1; 7 bases are a match to TRBD1. TRBV23-1 is recorded as an ORF, its role being uncertain. With 0 bases clipped from V and 0 bases from J, the junction kept 5 bases outside the gene matches. The CDR3 has 17 amino acids. CDR3 coding DNA: TGCGCCAGCAGTCAATCCGACCGGGACAGCTCCTACAATGAGCAGTTCTTC. Translation: CASSQSDRDSSYNEQFF.